The source of this T cell receptor (beta chain) is a study of T-cell reconstitution after alpha-beta-depleted transplantation in children. Findings of the study overall: Alpha-beta T cells about two months after transplant reportedly derived from several hundred expanded graft clones. For some patients, TCRbeta diversity was high at day 60 because of recipient T cells and thymic progenitors that survived. When one year had passed after transplant, most T-cell counts and diversity came from newly produced T cells.

Unique molecular identifiers were incorporated during preparation of the TCRbeta library. From the PCR reads, TCRdb called clonotypes with MiXCR, one entry per CDR3 protein. The table has fewer than 700,000 distinct CDR3 sequences, roughly 23% seen once. As concerns this clonotype: Its antigen remains unidentified.

This CDR3 has 13 amino acids. Germline lookup yields CDR1 MNHEY and CDR2 SVGAGI. Trimming took 0 bases from V and 4 from J, leaving 6 bases between them. V is TRBV6-5 and J is TRBJ2-5; D not resolved. Sequencing used PBMCs, mostly from graft donor cells, obtained 360 days after TCRalphabeta/CD19-depleted stem cell transplant. The TCR comes from a boy younger than two who had a stem cell transplant for acute myeloid leukemia, so the T cells may come from the graft donor. The CDR3 here is CASSYSVLETQYF. The CDR3 DNA reads TGTGCCAGCAGTTACTCGGTGTTAGAGACCCAGTACTTC.